One sample yielded the 5 T cell receptor beta chains listed below, sequenced in a study of cytomegalovirus exposure and HLA in healthy donors. The primer mix had 60 Vbeta and 13 Jbeta primers. The protocol was immunoSEQ multiplex PCR, while the TCRdb copy is restricted to in-frame clones and leaves out a portion. The sample lists 150,000 to 200,000 clones; 80% were seen once. The sequencing input was PBMCs. These receptors all come from a man under 40 in good health and CMV-seropositive.

The gene calls are TRBV15 and TRBJ2-7; D possibly corresponds to TRBD2 (7 bases). This CDR3 spans 15 amino acids. In germline, CDR1 is LNHNV, CDR2 YYDKDF (reference sequence). The V end was cut by 1 base, the J end by 2 bases, with 12 bases between. DNA of the CDR3: TGTGCCACCAGCAGAGGAGGGGGGGCGGCCTACGAGCAGTACTTC. This translates into CATSRGGGAAYEQYF.

This clone was found a few times. The rearrangement links TRBV2 to TRBJ1-5; perhaps TRBD1 as D (5 bases). V was cut by 1 base and J by 4 bases, with 14 bases left in between. Germline values: CDR1 SNHLY, CDR2 FYNNEI. The CDR3 loop spans 16 amino acids. Here the CDR3 DNA reads TGTGCCAGCAGTGAAGGTGCGACGGGGGGAAATCAGCCCCAGCATTTT. Its translation is CASSEGATGGNQPQHF.

As DNA, the CDR3 is TGTGCCAGCAGTTACTCGGGGCGAGATACGCAGTATTTT. It is translated as CASSYSGRDTQYF. This chain uses TRBV6-6 with TRBJ2-3; D may be TRBD1 (5 bases). The germline gives CDR1 MNHNY, CDR2 SVGAGI (reference sequence). The CDR3 is made up of 13 amino acids. V dropped 0 bases and J dropped 5 bases, with 6 bases sitting between them.

The CDR3 loop reads CASSWTGSATINEQFF. The CDR3 nucleotides are TGCGCCAGCAGCTGGACTGGAAGCGCGACAATCAATGAGCAGTTCTTC. The chain has TRBV5-1 and TRBJ2-1, with TRBD2 as a possible D gene (5 bases). The CDR3 contains 16 residues. V lost 3 bases, J lost 6 bases, and 19 bases lay in between. Germline-derived CDR1 and CDR2 are SGHRS and YFSETQ.

The V gene is TRBV19, the J gene TRBJ2-5; D uncertain. Germline lookup yields CDR1 LNHDA and CDR2 SQIVND (reference sequence). The V end was cut by 1 base, the J end by 5 bases, with 14 bases between. The CDR3 has 15 amino acids. CDR3 loop: CASSIGGVSSETQYF. The CDR3 DNA reads as TGTGCCAGTAGTATAGGAGGTGTATCGTCCGAGACCCAGTACTTC.